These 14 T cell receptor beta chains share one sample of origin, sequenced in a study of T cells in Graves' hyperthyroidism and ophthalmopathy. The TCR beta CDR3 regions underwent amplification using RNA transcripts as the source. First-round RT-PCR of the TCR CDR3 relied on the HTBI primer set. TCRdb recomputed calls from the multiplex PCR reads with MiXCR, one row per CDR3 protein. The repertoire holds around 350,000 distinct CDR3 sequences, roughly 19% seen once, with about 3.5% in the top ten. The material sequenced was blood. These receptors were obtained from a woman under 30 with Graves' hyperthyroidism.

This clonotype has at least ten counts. The CDR3 DNA reads TGTGCCAGCAGAAAAACGGGGGTGGACGGGGAGCTGTTTTTT. Translating gives CASRKTGVDGELFF. The genes are TRBV12-3 or TRBV12-4 and TRBJ2-2; TRBD2 might be the D (6 bases). Trimming stripped 6 bases from V and 7 bases from J, with 15 bases between. The CDR3 has 14 amino acids.

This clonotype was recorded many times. As DNA, the CDR3 is TGCAGTGCCAACTCGGCCGGGGTGTACACTGAAGCTTTCTTT. This sequence encodes CSANSAGVYTEAFF. The chain employs TRBV20-1 and TRBJ1-1; D uncertain. CDR3 length: 14 amino acids. Germline V lookup: CDR1 DFQATT, CDR2 SNEGSKA (reference sequence). V lost 6 bases and J 3 bases, leaving 17 bases between the germline ends.

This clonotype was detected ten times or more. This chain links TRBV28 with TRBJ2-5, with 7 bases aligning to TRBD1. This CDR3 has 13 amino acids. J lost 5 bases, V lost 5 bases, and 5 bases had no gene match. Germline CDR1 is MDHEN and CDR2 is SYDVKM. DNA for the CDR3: TGTGCCAGCAGTACAGACAGGGAGGAGACCCAGTACTTC. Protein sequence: CASSTDREETQYF. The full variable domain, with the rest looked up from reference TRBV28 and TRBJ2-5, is DVKVTQSSRYLVKRTGEKVFLECVQDMDHENMFWYRQDPGLGLRLIYFSYDVKMKEKGDIPEGYSVSREKKERFSLILESASTNQTSMYLCASSTDREETQYFGPGTRLLVL.

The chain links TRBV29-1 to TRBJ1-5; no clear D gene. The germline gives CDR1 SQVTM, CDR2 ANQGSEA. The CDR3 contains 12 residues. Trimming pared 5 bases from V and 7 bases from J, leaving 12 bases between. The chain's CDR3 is CSVRQLRQPQHF. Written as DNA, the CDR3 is TGCAGCGTTCGTCAGCTTCGCCAGCCCCAGCATTTT.

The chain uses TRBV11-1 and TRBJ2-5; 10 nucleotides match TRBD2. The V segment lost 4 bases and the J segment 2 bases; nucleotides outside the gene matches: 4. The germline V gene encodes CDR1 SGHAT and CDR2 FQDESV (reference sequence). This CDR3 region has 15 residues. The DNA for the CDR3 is TGTGCCAGCAGCTCCCGGGGACTAGCGCAAGAGACCCAGTACTTC. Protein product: CASSSRGLAQETQYF.

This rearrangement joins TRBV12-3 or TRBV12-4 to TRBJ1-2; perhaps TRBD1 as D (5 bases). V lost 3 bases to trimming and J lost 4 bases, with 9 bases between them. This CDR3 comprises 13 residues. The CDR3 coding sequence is TGTGCCAGCAGTTTTGAGACAGCCTATGGCTACACCTTC. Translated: CASSFETAYGYTF.

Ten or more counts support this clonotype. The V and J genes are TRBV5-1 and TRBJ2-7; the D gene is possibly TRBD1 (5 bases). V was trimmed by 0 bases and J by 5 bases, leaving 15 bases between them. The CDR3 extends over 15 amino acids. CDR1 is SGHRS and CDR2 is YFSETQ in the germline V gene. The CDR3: CASSLVAGIRDEQYF. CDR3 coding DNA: TGCGCCAGCAGCTTGGTGGCAGGGATTCGCGACGAGCAGTACTTC.

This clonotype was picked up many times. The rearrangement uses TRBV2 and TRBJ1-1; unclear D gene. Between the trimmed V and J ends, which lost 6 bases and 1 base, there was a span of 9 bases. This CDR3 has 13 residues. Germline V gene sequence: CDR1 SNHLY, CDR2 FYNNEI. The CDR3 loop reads CASSFQSNTEAFF. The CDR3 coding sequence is TGTGCCAGCAGCTTCCAGTCGAACACTGAAGCTTTCTTT.

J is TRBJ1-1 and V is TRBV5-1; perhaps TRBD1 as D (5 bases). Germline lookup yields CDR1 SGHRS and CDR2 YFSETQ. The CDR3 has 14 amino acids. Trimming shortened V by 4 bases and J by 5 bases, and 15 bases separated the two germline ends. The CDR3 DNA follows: TGCGCCAGCAGCACCTATAATGGGGGGACTGAAGCTTTCTTT. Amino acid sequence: CASSTYNGGTEAFF.

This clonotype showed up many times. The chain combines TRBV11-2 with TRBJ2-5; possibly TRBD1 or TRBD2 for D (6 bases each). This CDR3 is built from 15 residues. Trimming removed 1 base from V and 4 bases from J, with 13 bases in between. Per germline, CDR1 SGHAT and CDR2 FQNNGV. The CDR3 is CASSLGGPRGETQYF. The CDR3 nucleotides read TGTGCCAGCAGCTTAGGGGGGCCGCGGGGAGAGACCCAGTACTTC.

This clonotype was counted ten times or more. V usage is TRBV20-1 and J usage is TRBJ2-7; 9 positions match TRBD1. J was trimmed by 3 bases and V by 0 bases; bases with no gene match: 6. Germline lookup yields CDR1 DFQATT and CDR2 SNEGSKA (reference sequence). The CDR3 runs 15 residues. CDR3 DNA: TGCAGTGCTAGAGATAGGGGACAGGGCTACTACGAGCAGTACTTC. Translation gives CSARDRGQGYYEQYF.

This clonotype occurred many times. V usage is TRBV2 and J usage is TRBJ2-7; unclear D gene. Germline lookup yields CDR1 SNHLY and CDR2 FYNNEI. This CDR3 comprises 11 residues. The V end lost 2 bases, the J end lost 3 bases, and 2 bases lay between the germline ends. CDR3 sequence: CASSEIYEQYF. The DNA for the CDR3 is TGTGCCAGCAGTGAAATCTACGAGCAGTACTTC.

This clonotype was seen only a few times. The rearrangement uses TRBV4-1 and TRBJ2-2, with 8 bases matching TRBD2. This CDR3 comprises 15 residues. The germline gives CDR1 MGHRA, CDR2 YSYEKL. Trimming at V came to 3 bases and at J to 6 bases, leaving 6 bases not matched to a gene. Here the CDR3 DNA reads TGCGCCAGCAGCCAGACTAGCGCAACATCCGGGGAGCTGTTTTTT. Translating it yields CASSQTSATSGELFF.

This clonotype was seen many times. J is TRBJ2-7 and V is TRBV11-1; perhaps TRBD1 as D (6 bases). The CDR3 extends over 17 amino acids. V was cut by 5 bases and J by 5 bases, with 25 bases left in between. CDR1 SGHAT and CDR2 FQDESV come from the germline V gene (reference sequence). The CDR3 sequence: CASSPWVQTGSTHEQYF. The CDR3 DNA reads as TGTGCCAGCAGCCCATGGGTACAGACAGGCAGCACCCACGAGCAGTACTTC.